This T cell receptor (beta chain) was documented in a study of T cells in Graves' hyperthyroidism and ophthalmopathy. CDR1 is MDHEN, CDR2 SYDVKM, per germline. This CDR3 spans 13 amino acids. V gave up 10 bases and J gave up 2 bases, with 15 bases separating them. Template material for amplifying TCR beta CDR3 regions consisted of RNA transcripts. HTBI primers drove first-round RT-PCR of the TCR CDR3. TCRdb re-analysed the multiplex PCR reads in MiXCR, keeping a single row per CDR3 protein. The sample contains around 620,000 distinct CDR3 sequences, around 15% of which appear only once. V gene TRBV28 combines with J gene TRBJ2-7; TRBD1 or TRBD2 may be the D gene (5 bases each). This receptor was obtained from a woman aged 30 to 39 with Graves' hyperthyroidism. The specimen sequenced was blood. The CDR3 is CANMRGDAYEQYF. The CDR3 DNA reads TGTGCCAACATGAGGGGAGATGCCTACGAGCAGTACTTC.